This TCR beta chain was identified in a study of blood T cell repertoires in COVID-19. Trimming removed 4 bases from V and 1 base from J; junction bases left unmatched: 3. This CDR3 is 14 amino acids long. Per the germline V gene, CDR1 is SNHLY and CDR2 is FYNNEI. Original analysis: Reference gene primers were amplified, and this amplification served to estimate nucleated cell counts. Sequencing was performed with immunoSEQ multiplex PCR; in TCRdb, only in-frame clones are kept and a portion is missing. That table gives V, J and clone size, and the DNA gave D and trimming. The data show tens of thousands of clones, 80% to 90% seen once.

This receptor was obtained from a woman between 45 and 65 years old with active COVID-19. The sample taken for sequencing was peripheral blood. This chain connects TRBV2 to TRBJ2-5; 7 positions agree with TRBD1. The CDR3 DNA reads TGTGCCAGCAGTGGGGACAGACTCCAAGAGACCCAGTACTTC. This codes for CASSGDRLQETQYF.